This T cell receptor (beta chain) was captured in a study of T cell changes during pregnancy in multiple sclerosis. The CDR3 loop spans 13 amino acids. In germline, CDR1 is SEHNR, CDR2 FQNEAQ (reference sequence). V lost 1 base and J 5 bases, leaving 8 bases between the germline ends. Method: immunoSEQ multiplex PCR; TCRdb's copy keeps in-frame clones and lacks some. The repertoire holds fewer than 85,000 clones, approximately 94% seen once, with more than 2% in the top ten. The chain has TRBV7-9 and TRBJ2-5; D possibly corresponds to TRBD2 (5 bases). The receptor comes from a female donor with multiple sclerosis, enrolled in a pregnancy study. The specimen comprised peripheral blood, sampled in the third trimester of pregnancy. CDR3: CASSLGGQETQYF. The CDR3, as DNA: TGTGCCAGCAGCTTAGGAGGGCAGGAGACCCAGTACTTC.